The clone carrying this T cell receptor (beta chain) was counted only a few times. Its antigen is still unknown. This entry comes from a study of early T cells in non-severe SARS-CoV-2 infection. Looking at the study overall: The authors sequenced bulk RNA from unsorted whole blood, leaving chains unpaired.

Each single cDNA molecule received a unique molecular identifier. TCRdb analysed the 5' RACE reads with MiXCR anew, one entry per CDR3 protein. Of some 55,000 distinct CDR3 sequences detected, approximately 12% appear once; the ten largest clones hold approximately 2.5%. Study-wide findings and caveats: The matching step, a VDJdb search, favored anti-spike CD8 responses and missed private and CD4 specificities.

Germline V gives CDR1 MDHEN, CDR2 SYDVKM. This CDR3 is 12 amino acids long. V was cut by 7 bases and J by 5 bases, with 8 bases left in between. The sequence came from an adult who was a healthcare worker with PCR-confirmed SARS-CoV-2 infection or an uninfected control (not recorded which). The sequencing used whole blood, collected at baseline. J is TRBJ2-2 and V is TRBV28; no reliable D call. This chain's CDR3 is CASNSWTGELFF. The CDR3 DNA sequence: TGTGCCAGCAACTCCTGGACCGGGGAGCTGTTTTTT.